This T cell receptor beta chain was sequenced during a study of radiotherapy plus CTLA-4 blockade in lung cancer. The CDR3 runs 13 residues. CDR1 SEHNR and CDR2 FQNEAQ come from the germline V gene (reference sequence). Trimming removed 4 bases at V and 6 bases at J, with 13 bases between. Clones were read by immunoSEQ multiplex PCR, and TCRdb kept only the in-frame ones, dropping some. The sample lists about 77,000 clones; roughly 74% were seen once. This clone came up a few times. This TCR was sampled from a human donor with non-small cell lung cancer whose response to radiotherapy plus ipilimumab could not be evaluated. The sample consisted of peripheral blood, taken from a patient treated with radiotherapy plus ipilimumab. The J gene is TRBJ2-7, the V gene TRBV7-9, with D tentatively TRBD2 (7 bases). CDR3 in DNA: TGTGCCAGCAGCTGGAGAGGGGGGGCCGAGCAGTACTTC. It specifies CASSWRGGAEQYF.